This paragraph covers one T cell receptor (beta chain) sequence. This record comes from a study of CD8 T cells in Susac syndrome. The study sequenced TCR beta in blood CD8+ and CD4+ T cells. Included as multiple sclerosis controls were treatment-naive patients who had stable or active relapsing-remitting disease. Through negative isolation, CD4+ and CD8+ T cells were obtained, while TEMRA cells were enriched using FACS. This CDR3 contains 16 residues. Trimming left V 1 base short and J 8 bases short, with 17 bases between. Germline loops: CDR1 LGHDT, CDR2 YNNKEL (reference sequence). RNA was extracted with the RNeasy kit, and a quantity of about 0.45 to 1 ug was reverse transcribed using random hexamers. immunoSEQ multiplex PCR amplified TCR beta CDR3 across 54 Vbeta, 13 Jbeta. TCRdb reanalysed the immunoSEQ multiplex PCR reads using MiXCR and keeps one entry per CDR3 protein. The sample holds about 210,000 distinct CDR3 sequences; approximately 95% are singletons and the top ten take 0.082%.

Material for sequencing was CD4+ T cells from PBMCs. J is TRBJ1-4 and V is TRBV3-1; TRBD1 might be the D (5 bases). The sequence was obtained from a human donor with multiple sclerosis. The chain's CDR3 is CASSQGQYSGGEKLFF. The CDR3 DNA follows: TGTGCCAGCAGCCAAGGACAGTACTCGGGAGGCGAAAAACTGTTTTTT.